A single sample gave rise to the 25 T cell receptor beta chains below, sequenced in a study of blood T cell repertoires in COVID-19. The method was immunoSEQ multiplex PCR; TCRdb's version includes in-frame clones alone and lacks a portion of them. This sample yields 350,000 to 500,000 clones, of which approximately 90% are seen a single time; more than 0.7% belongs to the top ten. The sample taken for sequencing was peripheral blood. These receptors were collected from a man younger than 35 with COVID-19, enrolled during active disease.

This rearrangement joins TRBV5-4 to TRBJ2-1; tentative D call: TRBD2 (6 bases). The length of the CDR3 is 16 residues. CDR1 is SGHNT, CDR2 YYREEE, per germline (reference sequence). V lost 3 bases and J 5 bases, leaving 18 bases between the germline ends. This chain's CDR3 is CASSSQTRQRDNEQFF. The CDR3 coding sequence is TGTGCCAGCAGCTCACAGACTAGACAGAGAGACAATGAGCAGTTCTTC.

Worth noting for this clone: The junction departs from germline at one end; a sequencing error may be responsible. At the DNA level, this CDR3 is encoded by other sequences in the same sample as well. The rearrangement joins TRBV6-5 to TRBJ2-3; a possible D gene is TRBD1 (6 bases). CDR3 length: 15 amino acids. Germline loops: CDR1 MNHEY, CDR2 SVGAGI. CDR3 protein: CASSSPGDPTDTQYF. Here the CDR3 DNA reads TGTGCCAGCAGTTCCCCAGGGGATCCCACAGATACGCAATATTTT.

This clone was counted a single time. CDR3 in amino acids: CASSLPNQETQYF. The CDR3 DNA reads TGTGCCAGCAGCTTACCAAACCAAGAGACCCAGTACTTC. The V call is TRBV7-9, the J call TRBJ2-5, with D uncertain. Germline V gene sequence: CDR1 SEHNR, CDR2 FQNEAQ (reference sequence). This CDR3 region has 13 residues. Trimming stripped 2 bases from V and 0 bases from J, with 4 bases between.

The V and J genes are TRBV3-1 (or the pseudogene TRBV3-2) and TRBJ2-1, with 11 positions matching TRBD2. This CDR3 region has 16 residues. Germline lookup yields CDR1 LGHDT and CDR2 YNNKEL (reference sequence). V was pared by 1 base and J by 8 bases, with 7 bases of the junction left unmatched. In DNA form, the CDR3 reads TGTGCCAGCAGCCAAGGACTAGCGGGACGTGGGGATGAGCAGTTCTTC. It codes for CASSQGLAGRGDEQFF.

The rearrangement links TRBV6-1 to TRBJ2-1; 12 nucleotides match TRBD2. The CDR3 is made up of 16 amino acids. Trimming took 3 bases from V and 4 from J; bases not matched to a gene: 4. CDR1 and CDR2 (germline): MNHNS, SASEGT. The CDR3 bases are TGTGCCAGCAGTGAGCTAGCGGGAGGGAGATACAATGAGCAGTTCTTC. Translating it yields CASSELAGGRYNEQFF.

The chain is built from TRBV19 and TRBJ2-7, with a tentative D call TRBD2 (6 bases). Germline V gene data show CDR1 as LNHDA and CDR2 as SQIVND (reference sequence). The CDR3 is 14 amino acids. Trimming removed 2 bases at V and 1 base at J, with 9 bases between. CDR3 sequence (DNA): TGTGCCAGTAGTATAAGTAGCGGATCCTACGAGCAGTACTTC. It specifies CASSISSGSYEQYF.

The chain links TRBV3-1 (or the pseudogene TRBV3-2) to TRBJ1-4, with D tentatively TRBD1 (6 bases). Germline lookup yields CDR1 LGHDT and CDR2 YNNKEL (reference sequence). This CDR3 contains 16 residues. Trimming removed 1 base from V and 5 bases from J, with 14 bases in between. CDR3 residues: CASSQVVPQGNEKLFF. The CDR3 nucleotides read TGTGCCAGCAGCCAAGTTGTTCCGCAGGGGAATGAAAAACTGTTTTTT.

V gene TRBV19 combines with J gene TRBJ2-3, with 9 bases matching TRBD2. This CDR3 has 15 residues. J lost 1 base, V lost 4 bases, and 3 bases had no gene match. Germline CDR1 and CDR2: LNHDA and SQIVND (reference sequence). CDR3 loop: CASSKRLAGTDTQYF. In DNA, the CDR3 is TGTGCCAGTAGTAAACGACTAGCGGGCACAGATACGCAGTATTTT.

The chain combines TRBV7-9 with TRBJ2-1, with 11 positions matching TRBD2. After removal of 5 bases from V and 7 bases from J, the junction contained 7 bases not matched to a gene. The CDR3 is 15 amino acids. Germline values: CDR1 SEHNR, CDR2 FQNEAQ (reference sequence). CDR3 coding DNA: TGTGCCAGCAGCGGAAGACTAGCGGGATCGAATGAGCAGTTCTTC. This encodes CASSGRLAGSNEQFF. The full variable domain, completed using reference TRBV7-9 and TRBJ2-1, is DTGVSQNPRHKITKRGQNVTFRCDPISEHNRLYWYRQTLGQGPEFLTYFQNEAQLEKSRLLSDRFSAERPKGSFSTLEIQRTEQGDSAMYLCASSGRLAGSNEQFFGPGTRLTVL.

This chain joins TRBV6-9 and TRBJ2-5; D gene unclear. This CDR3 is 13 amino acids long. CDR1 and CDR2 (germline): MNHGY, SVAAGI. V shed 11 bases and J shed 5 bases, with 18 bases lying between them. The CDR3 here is CAGPFLVRETQYF. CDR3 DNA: TGTGCCGGCCCCTTCTTGGTTCGTGAGACCCAGTACTTC.

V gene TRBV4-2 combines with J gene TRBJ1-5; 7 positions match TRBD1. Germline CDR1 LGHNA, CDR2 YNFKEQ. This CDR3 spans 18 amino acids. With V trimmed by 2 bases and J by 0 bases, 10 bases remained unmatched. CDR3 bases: TGTGCCAGCAGCCAAAGTTATACAGGGGCGGATAGCAATCAGCCCCAGCATTTT. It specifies CASSQSYTGADSNQPQHF.

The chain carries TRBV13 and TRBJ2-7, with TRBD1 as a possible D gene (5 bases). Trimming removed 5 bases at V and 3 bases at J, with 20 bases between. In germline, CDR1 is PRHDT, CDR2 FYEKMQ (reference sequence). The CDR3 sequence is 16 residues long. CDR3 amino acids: CASSPAKRQGNYEQYF. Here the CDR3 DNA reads TGTGCCAGCAGCCCCGCCAAGCGTCAGGGAAACTACGAGCAGTACTTC.

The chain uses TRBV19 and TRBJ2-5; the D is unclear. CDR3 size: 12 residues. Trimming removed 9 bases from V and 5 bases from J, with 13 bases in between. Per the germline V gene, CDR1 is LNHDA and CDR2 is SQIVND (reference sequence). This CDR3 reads CARAIRRETQYF. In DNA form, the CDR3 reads TGTGCCAGAGCGATACGTCGGGAGACCCAGTACTTC.

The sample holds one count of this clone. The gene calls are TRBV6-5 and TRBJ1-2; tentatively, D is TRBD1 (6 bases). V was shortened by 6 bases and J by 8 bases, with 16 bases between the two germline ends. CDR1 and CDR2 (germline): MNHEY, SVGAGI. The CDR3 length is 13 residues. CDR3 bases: TGTGCCAGCAGGCGCACAGGGACCTTCGGCTACACCTTC. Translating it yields CASRRTGTFGYTF.

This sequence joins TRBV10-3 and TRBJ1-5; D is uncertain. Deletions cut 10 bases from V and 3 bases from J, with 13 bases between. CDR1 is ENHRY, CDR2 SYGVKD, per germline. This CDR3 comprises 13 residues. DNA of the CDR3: TGTGCCACCCGAGTCCCCCCCAATCAGCCCCAGCATTTT. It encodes CATRVPPNQPQHF.

The CDR3 DNA sequence: TGTGCCAGTAGTATCCGGGACAGGGGTCCATCCTCGGGAAACACCATATATTTT. Translating it yields CASSIRDRGPSSGNTIYF. The J gene is TRBJ1-3, the V gene TRBV19, with 10 bases lining up with TRBD1. Germline V gene data show CDR1 as LNHDA and CDR2 as SQIVND (reference sequence). After removal of 3 bases from V and 4 bases from J, the junction contained 12 bases not matched to a gene. The CDR3 consists of 18 residues.

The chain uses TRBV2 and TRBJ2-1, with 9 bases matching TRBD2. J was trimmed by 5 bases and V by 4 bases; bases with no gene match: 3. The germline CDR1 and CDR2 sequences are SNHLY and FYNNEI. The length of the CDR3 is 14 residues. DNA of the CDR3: TGTGCCAGCAGTGGGCGGGAGGGTAACAATGAGCAGTTCTTC. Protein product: CASSGREGNNEQFF.

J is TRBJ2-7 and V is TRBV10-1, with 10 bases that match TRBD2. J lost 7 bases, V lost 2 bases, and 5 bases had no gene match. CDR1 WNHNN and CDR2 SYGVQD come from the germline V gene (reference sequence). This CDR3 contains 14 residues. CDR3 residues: CASSELAGAAEQYF. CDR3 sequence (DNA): TGCGCCAGCAGTGAGCTAGCGGGGGCTGCAGAGCAGTACTTC.

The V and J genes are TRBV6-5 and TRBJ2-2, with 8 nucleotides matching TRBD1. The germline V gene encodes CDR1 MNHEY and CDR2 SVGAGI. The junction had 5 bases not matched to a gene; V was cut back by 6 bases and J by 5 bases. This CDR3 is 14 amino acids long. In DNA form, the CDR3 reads TGTGCCAGCAGGTCGCAGGGGGCGACCGGGGAGCTGTTTTTT. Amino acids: CASRSQGATGELFF.

CDR3 residues: CASSPWDFNTEAFF. As DNA, the CDR3 is TGTGCCAGCAGCCCGTGGGACTTCAACACTGAAGCTTTCTTT. The gene calls are TRBV7-2 and TRBJ1-1, with a tentative D call TRBD1 (5 bases). The CDR3 consists of 14 residues. V lost 5 bases and J lost 2, with 12 bases in between. Germline CDR1 and CDR2: SGHTA and FQGNSA.

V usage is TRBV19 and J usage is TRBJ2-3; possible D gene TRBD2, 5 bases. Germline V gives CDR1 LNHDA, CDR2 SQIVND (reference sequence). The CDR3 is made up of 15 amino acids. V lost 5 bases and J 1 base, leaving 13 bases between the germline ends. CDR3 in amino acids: CASSPREHRTDTQYF. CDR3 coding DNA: TGTGCCAGTAGTCCTAGGGAGCACCGCACAGATACGCAGTATTTT.

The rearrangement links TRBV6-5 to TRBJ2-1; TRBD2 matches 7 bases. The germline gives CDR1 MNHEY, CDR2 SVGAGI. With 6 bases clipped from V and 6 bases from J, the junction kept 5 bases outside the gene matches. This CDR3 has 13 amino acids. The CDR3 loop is CASSLSSGNEQFF. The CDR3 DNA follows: TGTGCCAGCAGCCTGTCTAGCGGCAATGAGCAGTTCTTC.

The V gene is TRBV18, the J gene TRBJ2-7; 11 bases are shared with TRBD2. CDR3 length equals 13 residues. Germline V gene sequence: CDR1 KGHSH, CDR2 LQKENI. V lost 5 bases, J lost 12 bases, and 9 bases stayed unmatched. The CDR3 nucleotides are TGTGCCAGCTCAACGGGACTAGCGGAAGAAGTGTACTTC. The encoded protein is CASSTGLAEEVYF.

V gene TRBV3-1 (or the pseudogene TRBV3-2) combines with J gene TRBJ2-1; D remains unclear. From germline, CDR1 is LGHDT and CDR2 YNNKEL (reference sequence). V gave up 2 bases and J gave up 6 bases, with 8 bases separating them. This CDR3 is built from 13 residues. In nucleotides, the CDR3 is TGTGCCAGCAGCCAAAGATTCGGCAATGAGCAGTTCTTC. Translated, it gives CASSQRFGNEQFF.

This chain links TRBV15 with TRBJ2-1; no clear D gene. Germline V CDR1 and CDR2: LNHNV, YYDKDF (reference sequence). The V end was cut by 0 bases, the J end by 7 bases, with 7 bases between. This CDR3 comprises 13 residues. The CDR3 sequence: CATSRDSSNEQFF. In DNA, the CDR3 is TGTGCCACCAGCAGAGATTCGAGTAATGAGCAGTTCTTC.